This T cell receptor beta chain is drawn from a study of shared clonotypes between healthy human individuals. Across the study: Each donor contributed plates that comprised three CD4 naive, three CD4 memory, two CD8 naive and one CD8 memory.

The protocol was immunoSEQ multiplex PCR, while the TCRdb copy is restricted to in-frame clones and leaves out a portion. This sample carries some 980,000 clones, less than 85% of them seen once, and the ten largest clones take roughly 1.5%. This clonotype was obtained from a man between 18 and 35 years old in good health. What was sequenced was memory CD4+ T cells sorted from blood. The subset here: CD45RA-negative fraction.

CDR3 loop: CASSFEGEAVDTQYF. The DNA of the CDR3 is TGTGCCAGCAGCTTCGAGGGGGAGGCGGTAGATACGCAGTATTTT. This chain uses TRBV13 with TRBJ2-3; possibly TRBD1 or TRBD2 for D (6 bases each). The CDR3 is 15 residues long. The V end lost 3 bases, the J end lost 5 bases, and 15 bases lay between the germline ends. The germline V gene has CDR1 PRHDT and CDR2 FYEKMQ (reference sequence).